The 18 T cell receptor beta chains listed next were all sequenced from one sample in a study of CD8 T cells in ankylosing spondylitis (TCRdb year 2017). General conclusions and limits of the study: A TCR beta motif made up of eight or nine highly homologous amino acid variants appeared to be characteristic of blood from ankylosing spondylitis patients.

No antigens are known for them. The library was produced with 5' RACE. For sequencing, an Illumina HiSeq 2500 was employed. The public reads were reanalyzed by TCRdb: fastp trimming at Q25, MiXCR alignment, in-frame beta chains only. A single entry per CDR3 protein holds the most common genes and DNA from its merged rows. The sample table records about 540,000 distinct CDR3 sequences; roughly 13% of these occur just once. Under 7.5% of the sample belongs to the ten largest clones. Sequencing was performed on blood, either unsorted or a sorted T cell fraction (not recorded which). The receptors stem from a male donor with ankylosing spondylitis.

This clonotype was picked up a small number of times. V is TRBV7-2 and J is TRBJ2-1, with D perhaps TRBD1 (7 bases). Between the trimmed V and J ends, which lost 5 bases and 7 bases, there was a span of 12 bases. CDR1 and CDR2 from the germline V gene are SGHTA and FQGNSA. This CDR3 comprises 13 residues. CDR3 sequence: CASSTRGVNEQFF. CDR3 bases: TGTGCCAGCAGCACCAGGGGGGTGAATGAGCAGTTCTTC.

The genes are TRBV20-1 and TRBJ1-1, with TRBD1 matching 10 bases. In germline, CDR1 is DFQATT, CDR2 SNEGSKA (reference sequence). The length of the CDR3 is 15 residues. After removal of 4 bases from V and 5 bases from J, the junction contained 10 bases not matched to a gene. The CDR3 loop is CSAIKTDRGGTEAFF. In nucleotides, the CDR3 is TGCAGTGCTATAAAGACGGACAGGGGGGGGACTGAAGCTTTCTTT.

As to this clonotype: An end of the junction differs from the germline gene, which may be a read error. The genes are TRBV10-3 and TRBJ2-3; the D gene is possibly TRBD2 (5 bases). The length of the CDR3 is 15 residues. Germline assignment: CDR1 ENHRY and CDR2 SYGVKD. CDR3 sequence (DNA): TGTGCCATCACCCCTGGGAACCCTAGCACAGATACGCAGAATTTT. It specifies CAITPGNPSTDTQNF.

V usage is TRBV29-1 and J usage is TRBJ2-3; D might be TRBD2 (6 bases). This CDR3 is 14 amino acids long. Trimming removed 6 bases at V and 1 base at J, with 14 bases between. Germline CDR1 and CDR2: SQVTM and ANQGSEA. CDR3 nucleotides: TGCAGCGTCTCGGGGGACTCTGGCACAGATACGCAGTATTTT. It is translated as CSVSGDSGTDTQYF.

This clonotype was picked up many times. The genes are TRBV12-3 or TRBV12-4 and TRBJ2-1; 7 bases are shared with TRBD2. The CDR3 loop spans 16 amino acids. Germline trimming cut 2 bases from V and 8 bases from J; bases unmatched to any gene: 12. CDR3 DNA sequence: TGTGCCAGCAGTTTATCCTCGCGGGAGACCTCCGATGAGCAGTTCTTC. It yields the protein CASSLSSRETSDEQFF.

This clonotype came up many times. This sequence joins TRBV11-2 and TRBJ2-1; TRBD2 agrees at 8 bases. V shed 5 bases and J 5 bases; nucleotides not matched to a gene: 5. There are 14 residues in the CDR3. Germline CDR1 and CDR2: SGHAT and FQNNGV. The CDR3 here is CASSESGSHNEQFF. Written as DNA, the CDR3 is TGTGCCAGCAGCGAAAGCGGGAGCCACAATGAGCAGTTCTTC.

This clonotype was seen ten or more times. This chain connects TRBV20-1 to TRBJ2-1; 10 bases match TRBD2. This CDR3 region has 17 residues. Germline V gene sequence: CDR1 DFQATT, CDR2 SNEGSKA (reference sequence). The trim removed 3 bases at V and 0 bases at J, leaving 8 bases unmatched. CDR3 sequence reads: CSARTLAGLSSYNEQFF. DNA of the CDR3: TGCAGTGCTAGGACACTAGCGGGACTCAGCTCCTACAATGAGCAGTTCTTC.

This clonotype was seen a handful of times. At one end the junction does not follow the germline gene, possibly because of a read error. This chain connects TRBV11-2 to TRBJ2-1, with unresolved D. CDR3 size: 14 residues. CDR1 and CDR2 from the germline V gene are SGHAT and FQNNGV. DNA for the CDR3: TGTGCCAGCACCTTATCCTTAGCCTTAGATGAGCAGTTCTTC. Translated, it gives CASTLSLALDEQFF.

In DNA form, the CDR3 reads TGCAGTGCTAGAGTTAACTCCTATAATTCACCCCTCCACTTT. The encoded protein is CSARVNSYNSPLHF. The chain uses TRBV20-1 and TRBJ1-6; the D is unclear. V shed 1 base and J shed 0 bases, with 4 bases lying between them. In germline, CDR1 is DFQATT, CDR2 SNEGSKA (reference sequence). The CDR3 has 14 residues.

The chain uses TRBV29-1 and TRBJ1-4; 8 bases line up with TRBD1. V shed 2 bases, J shed 5 bases, and the junction held 10 bases outside the gene matches. Germline V gene data show CDR1 as SQVTM and CDR2 as ANQGSEA. The CDR3 is 16 amino acids. The CDR3 is CSVERQGAEWNEKLFF. CDR3 DNA sequence: TGCAGCGTTGAACGGCAGGGGGCTGAATGGAATGAAAAACTGTTTTTT.

In its sample, this clonotype was seen a few times. In DNA form, the CDR3 reads TGCGCCAGCAGCCAAGCTCTCAGGGAAGGGAACACCGGGGAGCTGTTTTTT. Amino acids: CASSQALREGNTGELFF. V gene TRBV4-1 combines with J gene TRBJ2-2; a possible D gene is TRBD1 (5 bases). The length of the CDR3 is 17 residues. Germline V gene lookup returns CDR1 MGHRA and CDR2 YSYEKL. Deletions cut 1 base from V and 1 base from J, with 13 bases between.

This clonotype was counted ten times or more. The chain employs TRBV29-1 and TRBJ2-3; 8 positions agree with TRBD1. The CDR3 is made up of 13 amino acids. Germline V lookup: CDR1 SQVTM, CDR2 ANQGSEA. The CDR3 sequence: CTLGQASTDTQYF. The CDR3, as DNA: TGCACACTGGGACAGGCTAGCACAGATACGCAGTATTTT.

This clonotype came up many times. The chain carries TRBV7-2 and TRBJ2-7; TRBD1 matches 7 bases. The CDR3 covers 14 residues. V lost 0 bases, J lost 2 bases, and 1 base stayed unmatched. CDR1 and CDR2 from the germline V gene are SGHTA and FQGNSA. CDR3 protein: CASSLAGQPYEQYF. CDR3 bases: TGTGCCAGCAGCTTAGCGGGACAGCCCTACGAGCAGTACTTC.

The rearrangement uses TRBV24-1 and TRBJ2-3, with a weak D call TRBD1 (5 bases). CDR1 and CDR2 (germline): KGHDR, SFDVKD. The CDR3 is 16 amino acids. Trimming took off 3 bases at V and 0 bases at J, with 12 bases between the two ends. CDR3 protein: CATSDHRTASTDTQYF. CDR3 nucleotides: TGTGCCACCAGTGATCACAGGACGGCTAGCACAGATACGCAGTATTTT.

This clonotype was seen a few times. The rearrangement links TRBV20-1 to TRBJ2-3; D not certain. This CDR3 is built from 10 residues. V lost 3 bases and J lost 12, with 10 bases in between. Looked up from germline, CDR1 is DFQATT and CDR2 is SNEGSKA (reference sequence). CDR3 nucleotides: TGCAGTGCTAGGCTAGGGTCCCAGTATTTT. Amino acid sequence: CSARLGSQYF.

This clonotype turned up a few times. The chain has TRBV7-9 and TRBJ2-4; D gene uncertain. CDR3 length: 14 amino acids. CDR1 and CDR2 from the germline V gene are SEHNR and FQNEAQ (reference sequence). V dropped 5 bases and J dropped 0 bases, with 8 bases sitting between them. CDR3 region: CASSQVGAKNIQYF. Here the CDR3 DNA reads TGTGCCAGCAGCCAGGTGGGAGCCAAAAACATTCAGTACTTC.

The chain links TRBV5-4 to TRBJ2-2; 7 nucleotides agree with TRBD1. The CDR3 runs 16 residues. V shed 4 bases and J 4 bases; nucleotides not matched to a gene: 10. Germline assignment: CDR1 SGHNT and CDR2 YYREEE (reference sequence). The chain's CDR3 is CASSPGQRIPTGELFF. CDR3 in DNA: TGTGCCAGCAGCCCGGGACAGCGGATTCCCACCGGGGAGCTGTTTTTT. Full variable domain (missing parts from reference TRBV5-4 and TRBJ2-2): ETGVTQSPTHLIKTRGQQVTLRCSSQSGHNTVSWYQQALGQGPQFIFQYYREEENGRGNFPPRFSGLQFPNYSSELNVNALELDDSALYLCASSPGQRIPTGELFFGEGSRLTVL.

V is TRBV20-1 and J is TRBJ2-7, with 9 bases aligning to TRBD1. The CDR3 runs 15 residues. Looked up from germline, CDR1 is DFQATT and CDR2 is SNEGSKA (reference sequence). V trimming: 1 base; J trimming: 3 bases; junction bases outside the gene matches: 7. The CDR3 DNA is TGCAGTGCTAGAGTGAGACAGGGGGGCAACTACGAGCAGTACTTC. This encodes CSARVRQGGNYEQYF.